A single TCR beta chain is shown here with its context. Antigen: not known. The record originates from a study of T cells after posttransplantation cyclophosphamide. Broader study findings: Later post-transplant blood repertoires were often dominated by donor CD8+ memory clones. Blood and skin or GI T cell repertoires showed limited TRB overlap.

Germline V gene sequence: CDR1 SEHNR, CDR2 FQNEAQ (reference sequence). The CDR3 length is 16 residues. Trimming took 4 bases from V and 6 from J, leaving 16 bases between them. TCRdb keeps only in-frame clones here, not all; method: immunoSEQ multiplex PCR. The sample has tens of thousands of clones; under 95% are singletons. Sequencing input: PBMCs. This clonotype was sampled from a woman younger than 45 in good health and a related stem cell transplant donor. The chain employs TRBV7-9 and TRBJ1-6, with D possibly TRBD1 on 5 matching bases. The CDR3 DNA reads TGTGCCAGCAGCTACATGCTAGGGGAGGGTAATTCACCCCTCCACTTT. Translating it yields CASSYMLGEGNSPLHF.